This T cell receptor beta chain was recovered during a study of T cell changes during pregnancy in multiple sclerosis. V shed 4 bases, J shed 4 bases, and the junction held 8 bases outside the gene matches. The CDR3 consists of 14 residues. The germline V gene encodes CDR1 SGHRS and CDR2 YFSETQ. Produced via immunoSEQ multiplex PCR; TCRdb's table is partial and in-frame only. The profile shows tens of thousands of clones, 85% to 90% of them singletons. This chain links TRBV5-1 with TRBJ2-7; TRBD1 agrees at 7 bases. The source was peripheral blood, collected in the first trimester of pregnancy. This receptor was identified in a female donor in good health, enrolled as a control in a pregnancy study. In DNA, the CDR3 is TGCGCCAGCAGCGGTGGACAGGTTCTGTACGAGCAGTACTTC. Translation: CASSGGQVLYEQYF.